This T cell receptor (beta chain) is drawn from a study of cytomegalovirus exposure and HLA in healthy donors (dated by TCRdb to about 2017). With regard to the full study: An earlier analysis of approximately 640 of the donors reported 250 to 300 Gb of sequence data and 120 million or so unique TCR beta sequences from 150 million to 200 million T cells. The genetic ancestry cluster associated with self-reported Caucasian donors included roughly four fifths of the 398 genotyped donors. About 280 gigabases of sequencing data and approximately 92 million unique TCR sequences made up an early release that covered around 640 HLA-typed donors. Several DR-DQ haplotypes were handled as single units for association and clustering because linkage in the cohort was strong. Among 350 to 400 genotyped donors of the cohort, an average of approximately 240,000 unique TCR beta nucleotide sequences were sequenced per donor, roughly 18% of them non-productive. In addition to the first cohort of around 670 subjects, a separate validation cohort of approximately 120 different subjects was used. Donor age, sex, ethnicity and CMV serostatus were compiled alongside the repertoire data. To predict cytomegalovirus infection status, the study brought together high-throughput TCR immunosequencing, statistical association of individual TCRs with disease status, and machine learning. Rather than using new phenotypic data, the later analysis identified candidate immune exposures from TCR beta sequences and from how often those sequences occurred across donors. An earlier analysis of 587 of the donors used high-throughput TCR beta sequencing to judge whether each TCR beta V gene segment behaved as functional or pseudogenic. The study profiled the T cell repertoires of under 700 subjects by immunosequencing and related them to cytomegalovirus serostatus. Genome-wide SNP genotypes for about 65% of the roughly 670 donors were used in a later genetic analysis, which treated that subset as a discovery cohort. HLA typing covered class I and class II loci at four-digit resolution. A later analysis re-analyzed previously published TCR beta repertoires from 660 or so donors and added high-resolution HLA genotyping to study TCR occurrence patterns. The study aimed to test whether cataloging public T cell receptors could reveal signatures of past pathogen exposure. Every discovery cohort repertoire had been produced on one sequencing platform. Typing coverage differed by locus: A, B, C, DRB1 and DQB1 were typed in roughly 620-630 donors, DQA1 in 500 to 550, DPA1 in 600 to 610, and DPB1 in 472.

In total, more than 500 healthy bone marrow donors made up the cohort. All cohort members were sampled while nominally healthy, although unrecorded immune exposures were likely present. The donor was CMV seronegative and was included in the group of approximately 350 seronegative cohort members. Each donor provided a peripheral blood sample, and peripheral blood mononuclear cells were used for TCR beta sequencing. Genomic DNA extraction from the blood cell samples was performed with the Qiagen DNeasy Blood Extraction Kit. The receptor library was made with the immunoSEQ multiplex PCR assay. A mixture of 60 forward primers for TCR Vbeta segments and 13 reverse primers for TCR Jbeta segments was used in the multiplex PCR. Amplification of the CDR3 region of rearranged TCR beta genes was performed with a multiplex PCR assay on genomic DNA. The amplified TCR beta libraries were sequenced on the Illumina HiSeq System as 87-base-pair reads. The paper's data handling went like this. In a later analysis, 80 million or so unique TCR beta chains were counted across the 650 to 750 repertoires, and roughly 10 million of these chains were shared by at least two donors. Raw reads were error-corrected and collapsed into unique sequences with a nearest-neighbor algorithm that merged closely related sequences to remove PCR and sequencing errors. CDR3 sequences were aligned to IMGT reference sequences to assign V, D and J gene segments. For a sequence to be retained, a match of at least six nucleotides to both a V gene segment and a J gene segment was required. Rearrangements were classified as productive when the CDR3 lacked stop codons and remained in frame with V and J, and all other rearrangements were classified as non-productive. Following IMGT convention, CDR3 was defined as the stretch from the second conserved V-encoded cysteine up to the conserved J-encoded phenylalanine. The earlier analysis of 587 of the donors excluded any sequence lacking an unambiguous match to a single V gene segment. An earlier analysis of around 600 of the donors classified V segments as functional when productive rearrangements were above 56.7% and as segregating when the standard deviation between donors was above 5%. A statistical classification framework was built for diagnosing cytomegalovirus status from the catalog of TCR beta chain sequences. V and J gene assignment, in a later analysis, came from comparing TCR nucleotide sequences with IMGT/GENE-DB human TR gene sequences. A later analysis assigned CDR3 sequences and most-parsimonious VDJ recombination scenarios with the TCRdist pipeline. A later analysis defined each TCR beta chain by its CDR3 amino acid sequence plus V-gene family, and excluded reads lacking a unique V-gene family. A later analysis removed 592 highly shared, low-generation-probability nucleotide sequences to deal with suspected cross-contamination and a sequencing artifact. In a later analysis, a clonal expansion index for each public chain was calculated from normalized within-repertoire ranks of inferred template counts. In a later analysis, generation probabilities were computed with a VDJ recombination model fitted to out-of-frame rearrangements, and the resulting probabilities were checked against IGoR. In a later analysis, hypergeometric tests were used to score TCR-TCR, TCR-HLA and TCR-CMV co-occurrence, with a repertoire-size bias correction applied to TCR pairs. In a later analysis, false discovery rates were estimated by permuting HLA or CMV assignments 20 times. In a later analysis, co-occurring TCRs were grouped using DBSCAN, with TCRdist sequence similarity added in when clustering inside HLA-allele-positive subsets. Repertoires with fewer than 30,000 or more than 120,000 public chains were left out of co-occurrence clustering, as were roughly five repertoires with anomalous nucleotide sharing. Not all clones reach the TCRdb copy of this immuneACCESS table, which keeps in-frame sequences only. Checked studies attribute under half of the gap to unresolved V genes and leave the rest unexplained. V, J and clone size are those of that table, while D and trimming were read from the DNA. The sample table records fewer than 250,000 clones; 75% to 90% of these occur just once. The top ten clones comprise around 0.99% of the sample.

To note about this clone: No antigen is known for it. Per-base qualities were not stored, and no clone one base away is much larger.

What the study reported, not specific to this receptor: Three of the identified cytomegalovirus-associated TCR beta chains were confirmed in vitro to be specific for cytomegalovirus antigens. In a later analysis, most CMV-associated TCR beta chains were found to appear HLA-restricted, with HLA associations seemingly driven largely by CMV exposure. In a later genetic analysis, a missense DCLRE1C variant was associated with V-gene and J-gene trimming of TCR beta chains, and the association was replicated in an independent cohort. A group of highly shared sequence variants was considered likely to be a technical artifact of the sequencing pipeline. In a later analysis, HLA-associated TCR beta chains showed more clonal expansion and lower generation probabilities than non-associated chains that were equally common. Because some donors lacked HLA typing at each locus, the association tests relied only on the typed subset. A later analysis reported that several top co-occurrence clusters appeared linked to parvovirus B19, influenza, CMV and Epstein-Barr virus. Some IMGT-functional V segments, including TRBV6-2 and TRBV6-3, could not be distinguished by the 87-base-pair reads and were therefore excluded. In this cohort, only TCR beta chains were sequenced, and detectable features were limited by the absence of alpha or paired-chain data. A further reported finding was that TCR beta sequences accurately predicted the HLA-A and HLA-B alleles for most subjects in the first cohort. A later analysis associated approximately 17,000 TCR beta sequences with specific HLA alleles at a false discovery rate of 0.05. In both the original and validation cohorts, the classifier was reported to diagnose cytomegalovirus status with high specificity and sensitivity. The presence/absence analyses assumed that sequencing depth was roughly uniform across donors, and that assumption may not be true. Assigning TCR associations to individual alleles was difficult when HLA alleles, especially DR and DQ, strongly co-occurred. Linkage disequilibrium might explain the correlated functional status among segregating V segments, but an unknown experimental factor could not be excluded. The study listed 150 to 200 TCR beta chains as associated with cytomegalovirus. In an earlier analysis of a few hundred of the donors, most TCR beta V segments were observed in productive rearrangements about 87% or about 30% of the time, broadly matching IMGT annotations. According to a later analysis, TCR association rates differed among HLA loci, with DRB1 alleles showing the most associated TCRs and HLA-C alleles showing the fewest. A later genetic analysis reported fewer N-insertions in productive TCRs among donors in an Asian-associated ancestry cluster than the roughly 620-donor mean. Because counts were too low, roughly 17 rarely observed V segments, including chromosome 9 orphons, were left out of the earlier analysis of a few hundred of the donors. Most TCR sequences were seen in very few donors, while some public TCRs were found in many individuals. The authors suggested that the approach could potentially be extended to other disease states and immunological phenotypes. For the cohort, immune exposure information was limited to CMV serostatus.

V gives up 5 bases and J gives up 7 bases, and the segment between their germline ends measures 11 bases. The CDR3 measures 12 amino acids from cysteine to phenylalanine. Only the CDR3 region is kept as DNA, spanning 36 bases read in frame from base 1. The germline V gene (reference sequence) specifies SEHNR as CDR1 and FQNEAQ as CDR2. This receptor was taken from a boy aged 2 to 9 in good health and CMV-seronegative. The sequencing input was PBMCs. The chain employs TRBV7-9 and TRBJ2-5; the D region possibly corresponds to TRBD1 (5 bases align). The CDR3 is CASSQQGVTQYF. The DNA sequence follows: TGTGCCAGCAGCCAACAAGGGGTGACCCAGTACTTC.